The present T cell receptor (beta chain) was sequenced within a study of early T cells in non-severe SARS-CoV-2 infection. About the research overall: Alpha and beta chains were unpaired, from unsorted whole-blood bulk RNA.

From germline, CDR1 is SQVTM and CDR2 ANQGSEA. Trimming took off 7 bases at V and 7 bases at J, with 16 bases between the two ends. The CDR3 runs 12 residues. Unique molecular identifiers were affixed to single, distinct cDNA molecules. TCRdb ran MiXCR on the 5' RACE reads and lists one entry per CDR3 protein. There are about 59,000 distinct CDR3 sequences in the sample; around 12% occur only once, and 2.9% lies in the top ten. This clonotype was counted a few times. The antigen remains unidentified. Study-level results: Matching results from VDJdb favored anti-spike CD8 responses, leaving private and CD4 specificities undetected.

This sequence originates from an adult who was a healthcare worker with PCR-confirmed SARS-CoV-2 infection or an uninfected control (not recorded which). The chain links TRBV29-1 to TRBJ1-1, with D uncertain. The sample consisted of whole blood. This CDR3 is CSAIGGVGEAFF. CDR3 in DNA: TGCAGCGCCATTGGTGGTGTTGGTGAAGCTTTCTTT. The full variable domain, its missing parts supplied by reference TRBV29-1 and TRBJ1-1, is SAVISQKPSRDICQRGTSLTIQCQVDSQVTMMFWYRQQPGQSLTLIATANQGSEATYESGFVIDKFPISRPNLTFSTLTVSNMSPEDSSIYLCSAIGGVGEAFFGQGTRLTVV.